This TCR beta chain stems from a study of T cell responses to AZD1222 COVID-19 vaccine. Study conclusions and caveats: When two AZD1222 doses had been given, Spike-specific TCR breadth and depth rose. Among those given AZD1222, only five or six were seropositive at baseline.

With respect to this clone: Antigen unknown.

Trimming removed 5 bases from V and 4 bases from J, with 9 bases in between. This CDR3 comprises 14 residues. Germline CDR1 is SGHTA and CDR2 is FQGNSA. Recipients boosted at about 4 weeks or about 12 weeks are pooled. This table comes from immunoSEQ multiplex PCR, and its TCRdb copy is limited to in-frame clones, with some not included. In the table there are roughly 150,000 clones, 75% to 90% of which are singletons. This sequence was found in an adult who received the AZD1222 COVID-19 vaccine. The chain uses TRBV7-2 and TRBJ2-6, with D uncertain. This sample comprised peripheral blood, obtained 28 days after the second AZD1222 dose. CDR3 protein: CASSPRAGANVLTF. The CDR3 DNA reads TGTGCCAGCAGCCCCCGTGCCGGGGCCAACGTCCTGACTTTC. Together with reference TRBV7-2 and TRBJ2-6, the CDR3 gives the full variable domain: GAGVSQSPSNKVTEKGKDVELRCDPISGHTALYWYRQSLGQGLEFLIYFQGNSAPDKSGLPSDRFSAERTGGSVSTLTIQRTQQEDSAVYLCASSPRAGANVLTFGAGSRLTVL.